These T cell receptor beta chains were read from a single sample in a study of early T cells in non-severe SARS-CoV-2 infection. TCRdb reprocessed the 5' RACE reads via MiXCR and lists one record per CDR3 protein. This sample has about 77,000 distinct CDR3 sequences; about 5% occur once, and the top ten carry about 7%. This specimen consisted of whole blood, obtained at baseline. The receptors derive from an adult who was a healthcare worker with PCR-confirmed SARS-CoV-2 infection or an uninfected control (not recorded which). The CDR3 runs from the conserved cysteine through the conserved F or W. Fields, in order: J gene, V gene, D gene, clone size, CDR3 protein, CDR3 DNA. The D gene is left open where the match is weak. Only part of the rows carry a size: once, few, many, or a class if the clone is expanded.

TRBJ2-3,TRBV30,.,once,CAWNKQGTDTQYF,TGTGCCTGGAATAAACAGGGCACAGATACGCAGTATTTT
TRBJ1-2,TRBV19,.,many,CASSTGSRLFYTF,TGTGCCAGTAGTACGGGATCCCGTCTTTTCTACACCTTC
TRBJ2-3,TRBV11-3,.,.,CASSWGLRGTHLTDTQYF,TGTGCCAGCAGCTGGGGGTTGAGAGGGACGCATCTAACAGATACGCAGTATTTT
TRBJ2-3,TRBV28,.,.,CASSLLAHSTDTQYF,TGTGCCAGCAGTTTACTAGCGCACAGCACAGATACGCAGTATTTT
TRBJ2-7,TRBV20-1,TRBD2,.,CRAASGRVHEQYF,TGCAGGGCCGCCAGCGGGAGGGTCCACGAGCAGTACTTC
TRBJ1-4,TRBV18,TRBD1,many,CASSPGQGNEKLFF,TGTGCCAGCTCACCCGGACAGGGAAATGAAAAACTGTTTTTT
TRBJ2-3,TRBV29-1,.,many,CSVEDLTDTQYF,TGCAGCGTTGAGGACCTCACAGATACGCAGTATTTT
TRBJ1-3,TRBV5-1,.,many,CASSPSSPGNTIYF,TGCGCCAGCAGCCCATCAAGCCCTGGAAACACCATATATTTT
TRBJ1-5,TRBV19,.,.,CASSIPSGNQPQHF,TGTGCCAGTAGTATCCCTTCGGGAAATCAGCCCCAGCATTTT
TRBJ1-1,TRBV11-3,.,few,CASSPGGGNTEAFF,TGTGCCAGCAGTCCCGGTGGGGGGAACACTGAAGCTTTCTTT
TRBJ1-2,TRBV19,.,many,CASSTTGIQGYTF,TGTGCCAGTAGTACCACAGGAATTCAAGGCTACACCTTC
TRBJ1-5,TRBV3-1,TRBD1,.,CASSQAGTGVGQPQHF,TGTGCCAGCAGCCAGGCCGGGACAGGGGTAGGTCAGCCCCAGCATTTT
TRBJ2-3,TRBV30,.,.,CAWSVLGGNTQYF,TGTGCCTGGAGTGTATTAGGAGGGAATACGCAGTATTTT
TRBJ1-2,TRBV2,.,.,CASREQGRGYGYTF,TGTGCCAGCAGGGAACAGGGACGTGGCTATGGCTACACCTTC
TRBJ2-1,TRBV2,.,.,CASSLELVEDFF,TGTGCCAGCAGCCTGGAACTAGTGGAGGATTTCTTC
TRBJ2-7,TRBV6-5,TRBD1,many,CASRGQLYYEQYF,TGTGCCAGCAGGGGACAGCTCTACTACGAGCAGTACTTC
TRBJ1-5,TRBV19,.,many,CASNSYSNQPQHF,TGTGCCAGTAACAGCTATAGCAATCAGCCCCAGCATTTT
TRBJ1-5,TRBV5-1,.,many,CASSEGQNNQPQHF,TGCGCCAGCAGTGAAGGACAGAACAATCAGCCCCAGCATTTT
TRBJ1-5,TRBV10-3,.,many,CAISARIPHQPQHF,TGTGCCATCAGTGCGCGCATCCCCCATCAGCCCCAGCATTTT
TRBJ2-1,TRBV28,.,many,CASSARQELNEQFF,TGTGCCAGCAGCGCGCGACAGGAACTGAATGAGCAGTTCTTC
TRBJ1-2,TRBV20-1,.,.,CSAPPTGIGGYTF,TGCAGTGCTCCCCCTACAGGGATAGGGGGCTACACCTTC
TRBJ2-2,TRBV5-6,.,.,CASSFGIPNTGELFF,TGTGCCAGCAGCTTTGGCATCCCGAACACCGGGGAGCTGTTTTTT
TRBJ2-1,TRBV11-2,.,many,CASNQPLWGFTYNEQFF,TGTGCCAGCAATCAACCCCTGTGGGGGTTCACCTACAATGAGCAGTTCTTC
TRBJ2-3,TRBV29-1,.,few,CSVEDRGRPDTQYF,TGCAGCGTTGAAGATCGAGGGAGGCCGGATACGCAGTATTTT
TRBJ2-7,TRBV9,TRBD1,medium-sized,CASSFTGQGRDEQYF,TGTGCCAGCAGCTTTACGGGACAGGGGAGAGACGAGCAGTACTTC
TRBJ2-1,TRBV12-3/TRBV12-4,.,.,CASSWANYGEQFF,TGTGCCAGCAGTTGGGCCAATTATGGTGAGCAGTTCTTC
TRBJ2-7,TRBV20-1,.,many,CSARDTAHYEQYF,TGCAGTGCTAGAGATACCGCACACTACGAGCAGTACTTC
TRBJ2-5,TRBV6-2/TRBV6-3,.,many,CASSREVQDTQYF,TGTGCCAGCAGCCGGGAAGTCCAAGATACCCAGTACTTC
TRBJ2-5,TRBV18,TRBD2,.,CASSPPLAGVETQYF,TGTGCCAGCTCACCACCCTTAGCGGGAGTTGAGACCCAGTACTTC
TRBJ2-1,TRBV7-8,.,.,CASRTSGAYNEQFF,TGTGCCAGCAGGACTTCGGGCGCCTACAATGAGCAGTTCTTC
TRBJ1-5,TRBV27,TRBD1,many,CASSPGGGGQPQHF,TGTGCCAGCAGTCCAGGGGGCGGAGGTCAGCCCCAGCATTTT